Below, 9 T cell receptor beta chains from the same sample are listed, as sequenced in a study of blood T cell repertoires in COVID-19. The repertoire was sequenced with immunoSEQ multiplex PCR; TCRdb's copy has only in-frame clones and lacks some. The sample comprises about 220,000 clones, about 86% of which are singletons, and over 3% rests with the top ten. The sample was peripheral blood. Source of these receptors: a woman aged 25 to 39 who had recovered from COVID-19.

The chain uses TRBV7-2 and TRBJ1-4, with D possibly being TRBD1 (5 bases). The V end was cut by 5 bases, the J end by 9 bases, with 16 bases between. Germline loops: CDR1 SGHTA, CDR2 FQGNSA. The CDR3 consists of 14 residues. This chain's CDR3 is CASSLGESGKKLFF. The CDR3, as DNA: TGTGCCAGCAGCCTCGGCGAGTCAGGGAAAAAACTGTTTTTT.

This sequence joins TRBV7-5 and TRBJ2-7; the table's D call TRBD1 went unverified against the DNA. TRBV7-5 is noted as a pseudogene. CDR3 size: 19 residues. CDR3 nucleotide sequence: TGTGTCAGAAGCTTAGCCCCCTCACTCTACAGGGGTAGCTCCTACGAGCAGTACTTC. This sequence encodes CVRSLAPSLYRGSSYEQYF.

The rearrangement joins TRBV19 to TRBJ2-5, with 11 bases matching TRBD2. From germline, CDR1 is LNHDA and CDR2 SQIVND (reference sequence). V was clipped by 6 bases and J by 2 bases; unmatched bases: 11. CDR3 length equals 17 residues. The CDR3 reads CASRVLIIAGGQETQYF. In DNA form, the CDR3 reads TGTGCCAGTAGGGTCCTAATCATAGCGGGGGGGCAAGAGACCCAGTACTTC.

The genes are TRBV29-1 and TRBJ1-2; D unresolved. Germline loops: CDR1 SQVTM, CDR2 ANQGSEA. CDR3 length equals 9 residues. V was pared by 3 bases and J by 7 bases, with 3 bases between. CDR3 bases: TGCAGCGTTGATAGTGGCTACACCTTC. Its translation is CSVDSGYTF.

This chain uses TRBV7-9 with TRBJ1-3; D is perhaps TRBD1 (6 bases). Germline V gene lookup returns CDR1 SEHNR and CDR2 FQNEAQ (reference sequence). The V gene lost 1 base and the J gene lost 2 bases, with 15 bases spanning the gap. This CDR3 is 17 amino acids long. The CDR3 nucleotides are TGTGCCAGCAGCTTAGTAGGGCAGGGGCTTGCTGGAAACACCATATATTTT. Its translation is CASSLVGQGLAGNTIYF.

The V and J genes are TRBV6-1 and TRBJ2-3; 14 bases match TRBD2. This CDR3 region has 16 residues. Germline V gene sequence: CDR1 MNHNS, CDR2 SASEGT. J gave up 5 bases and V 2 bases, and 3 bases lay outside the gene matches. This chain's CDR3 is CASSESGTSGGDTQYF. The CDR3 DNA reads as TGTGCCAGCAGTGAATCTGGGACTAGCGGGGGAGATACGCAGTATTTT.

V gene TRBV5-1 combines with J gene TRBJ2-1; D may be TRBD2 (5 bases). Trimming took 4 bases from V and 5 from J, leaving 16 bases between them. Germline V gene sequence: CDR1 SGHRS, CDR2 YFSETQ. The CDR3 runs 15 residues. The CDR3 protein is CASSLTPGIHNEQFF. CDR3 sequence (DNA): TGCGCCAGCAGCCTAACCCCCGGGATCCACAATGAGCAGTTCTTC.

V usage is TRBV3-1 (or the pseudogene TRBV3-2) and J usage is TRBJ1-1; 8 bases line up with TRBD1. The CDR3 has 17 residues. J was trimmed by 5 bases and V by 6 bases; bases with no gene match: 17. Looked up from germline, CDR1 is LGHDT and CDR2 is YNNKEL (reference sequence). CDR3 in DNA: TGTGCCAGCAGTCCGGACAGGGAGAGTAGTCTCAGGACTGAAGCTTTCTTT. Its protein is CASSPDRESSLRTEAFF.

This clone has just a few counts. The chain is built from TRBV6-4 and TRBJ1-1, with unresolved D. The CDR3 sequence is 13 residues long. The germline V gene has CDR1 MRHNA and CDR2 SNTAGT. Trimming removed 3 bases from V and 1 base from J, with 6 bases in between. CDR3 loop: CASSDGENTEAFF. The CDR3 DNA reads TGTGCCAGCAGTGATGGAGAGAACACTGAAGCTTTCTTT.